Below, 28 T cell receptor beta chains from the same sample are listed, as sequenced in a study of breast tumors, draining lymph nodes, adjacent tissues. TCRdb re-analysed the multiplex PCR reads in MiXCR, keeping a single row per CDR3 protein. The sample lists about 13,000 distinct CDR3 sequences, roughly 60% seen once, with about half in the top ten. Sequences were obtained from tumor-adjacent breast tissue. The receptor set was obtained from a female donor with breast cancer. Some clones in this sample may be carry-over from other donors' samples.

This chain joins TRBV20-1 and TRBJ2-1, with 8 nucleotides matching TRBD1. The CDR3 runs 11 residues. Per germline, CDR1 DFQATT and CDR2 SNEGSKA (reference sequence). V shed 1 base and J 15 bases; nucleotides not matched to a gene: 5. CDR3 sequence (DNA): TGCAGTGCTAGAGCGTCAGGGGGCCCGTTCTTC. Translating it yields CSARASGGPFF.

In its sample, this clonotype was seen many times. The rearrangement joins TRBV9 to TRBJ2-5; no definite D call. CDR3 size: 13 residues. V lost 3 bases to trimming and J lost 6 bases, with 12 bases between them. The germline gives CDR1 SGDLS, CDR2 YYNGEE. CDR3 nucleotide sequence: TGTGCCAGCAGCGACAGTTTGCGACAGACCCAGTACTTC. This codes for CASSDSLRQTQYF. The variable domain in full, completed from reference TRBV9 and TRBJ2-5, reads DSGVTQTPKHLITATGQRVTLRCSPRSGDLSVYWYQQSLDQGLQFLIQYYNGEERAKGNILERFSAQQFPDLHSELNLSSLELGDSALYFCASSDSLRQTQYFGPGTRLLVL.

This clonotype was counted at least ten times. CDR3 nucleotide sequence: TGTGCCAGCAGCTCCCCGGGACTAGCGGGGGGGCAATGGACAGATACGCAGTATTTT. The encoded protein is CASSSPGLAGGQWTDTQYF. The gene calls are TRBV11-2 and TRBJ2-3; 16 bases match TRBD2. The ends lost 4 bases at V and 3 bases at J; junction bases unmatched: 10. The length of the CDR3 is 19 residues. Germline CDR1 and CDR2: SGHAT and FQNNGV.

The chain recombines TRBV6-5 with TRBJ2-2; weak D call: TRBD2 (6 bases). V gave up 5 bases and J gave up 11 bases, with 15 bases separating them. Germline lookup yields CDR1 MNHEY and CDR2 SVGAGI. CDR3 length: 13 amino acids. The CDR3 here is CASSPGLIGELFF. The CDR3 DNA is TGTGCCAGCAGTCCCGGACTAATCGGTGAGCTGTTTTTT.

This clonotype was seen a few times. The CDR3 DNA reads as TGCAGTGCTAGTCAAGCGGGAGGCGACACAGATACGCAGTATTTT. Translating gives CSASQAGGDTDTQYF. The chain is built from TRBV20-1 and TRBJ2-3, with TRBD2 identical over 9 bases. The CDR3 is 15 residues long. The germline V gene encodes CDR1 DFQATT and CDR2 SNEGSKA (reference sequence). With V trimmed by 3 bases and J by 2 bases, 6 bases remained unmatched.

In this sample, this clonotype turned up many times. J is TRBJ1-5 and V is TRBV19; no firm D call. CDR1 is LNHDA and CDR2 is SQIVND in the germline V gene (reference sequence). There are 10 residues in the CDR3. V lost 4 bases to trimming and J lost 8 bases, with 3 bases between them. CDR3 amino acids: CASSTEPQHF. The DNA of the CDR3 is TGTGCCAGTAGTACTGAGCCCCAGCATTTT. The full variable domain, completed using reference TRBV19 and TRBJ1-5, is DGGITQSPKYLFRKEGQNVTLSCEQNLNHDAMYWYRQDPGQGLRLIYYSQIVNDFQKGDIAEGYSVSREKKESFPLTVTSAQKNPTAFYLCASSTEPQHFGDGTRLSIL.

The chain is built from TRBV20-1 and TRBJ2-1; 11 bases match TRBD2. The CDR3 loop spans 17 amino acids. CDR1 and CDR2 (germline): DFQATT, SNEGSKA (reference sequence). V lost 0 bases to trimming and J lost 7 bases; unmatched junction nucleotides: 11. CDR3 sequence (DNA): TGCAGTGCTAGAGATCAACGGACTAGCGGGTTCGGAAATGAGCAGTTCTTC. Translated, it gives CSARDQRTSGFGNEQFF.

This clonotype has ten or more counts. The genes are TRBV7-2 and TRBJ2-3; D ambiguous. The germline V and J ends were trimmed by 7 bases and 8 bases, with 19 bases remaining between them. This CDR3 has 14 amino acids. CDR1 and CDR2 (germline): SGHTA, FQGNSA. The chain's CDR3 is CASTPGPNTGTQYF. CDR3 DNA sequence: TGTGCCAGCACCCCCGGGCCCAATACCGGTACGCAGTATTTT.

The chain uses TRBV2 and TRBJ1-5; D not certain. Germline V gene lookup returns CDR1 SNHLY and CDR2 FYNNEI. This CDR3 has 13 residues. The ends were cut back, 5 bases at V and 5 bases at J, with 10 bases in the middle. CDR3 coding DNA: TGTGCCAGCAGTACGGACGGAGATCAGCCCCAGCATTTT. Translating it yields CASSTDGDQPQHF.

V and J are TRBV9 and TRBJ2-7, with 10 bases fitting TRBD2. Germline V gene sequence: CDR1 SGDLS, CDR2 YYNGEE. Trimming removed 4 bases from V and 6 bases from J; junction bases left unmatched: 10. The CDR3 runs 15 residues. In DNA, the CDR3 is TGTGCCAGCAGCCCTAGCGGGGGTATGTCCCTCGAGCAGTACTTC. Translated: CASSPSGGMSLEQYF.

This clonotype occurred many times. This may arise from a read error, as a much more abundant clone is one base away. The rearrangement links TRBV7-2 to TRBJ1-2, with D tentatively TRBD1 (5 bases). The CDR3 is made up of 15 amino acids. Germline V gene data show CDR1 as SGHTA and CDR2 as FQGNSA. CDR3 sequence reads: CASSIGDRRPVGYPF. The CDR3 DNA reads TGTGCCAGCAGCATTGGGGACCGACGGCCCGTCGGCTACCCCTTC. Combining the CDR3 with reference TRBV7-2 and TRBJ1-2 gives the whole variable domain GAGVSQSPSNKVTEKGKDVELRCDPISGHTALYWYRQSLGQGLEFLIYFQGNSAPDKSGLPSDRFSAERTGGSVSTLTIQRTQQEDSAVYLCASSIGDRRPVGYPFGSGTRLTVV.

The V call is TRBV10-3, the J call TRBJ2-1, with 8 bases matching TRBD1. The V and J ends lost 8 bases and 7 bases, in that order; junction bases with no gene match: 13. Germline CDR1 and CDR2: ENHRY and SYGVKD. There are 15 residues in the CDR3. The CDR3 DNA sequence: TGTGCCATCGCCAACGCAGGGGGCCGAGGGAATGAGCAGTTCTTC. Translation gives CAIANAGGRGNEQFF.

This clonotype was seen many times. The rearrangement links TRBV5-1 to TRBJ1-2; D might be TRBD1 (6 bases). The length of the CDR3 is 13 residues. Germline V gene lookup returns CDR1 SGHRS and CDR2 YFSETQ. V was cut by 4 bases and J by 9 bases, with 16 bases left in between. The CDR3 bases are TGCGCCAGCAGCCTACAGGGTGGCGATCGCTACACCTTC. Translating gives CASSLQGGDRYTF.

This clonotype was picked up many times. This chain uses TRBV27 with TRBJ2-3, with TRBD2 matching 8 bases. The CDR3 is 17 amino acids. Germline CDR1 is MNHEY and CDR2 is SMNVEV (reference sequence). The ends lost 5 bases at V and 0 bases at J; junction bases unmatched: 10. The CDR3 loop is CASSRRPTGGSTDTQYF. The CDR3 coding sequence is TGTGCCAGCAGTCGGCGGCCTACGGGAGGGAGCACAGATACGCAGTATTTT.

The chain uses TRBV3-1 and TRBJ1-2, with 10 positions matching TRBD1. The V gene's germline CDR1 is LGHDT and CDR2 YNNKEL (reference sequence). The CDR3 has 16 amino acids. V lost 1 base to trimming and J lost 8 bases; unmatched junction nucleotides: 10. CDR3 nucleotides: TGTGCCAGCAGCCAAGCGGGACAGGGGATTGGTGTCGGCTACACCTTC. Its translation: CASSQAGQGIGVGYTF.

The chain recombines TRBV11-3 with TRBJ2-1; a weak D match, TRBD2 (6 bases). The germline V gene has CDR1 SGHNT and CDR2 YENEEA. The V gene lost 1 base and the J gene lost 4 bases, with 17 bases spanning the gap. This CDR3 is 17 amino acids long. The CDR3, as DNA: TGTGCCAGCAGCTTAGGCGTGGCGGGATCGCAGTACAATGAGCAGTTCTTC. This translates into CASSLGVAGSQYNEQFF.

This clonotype came up once. It may be a read error: a sequence one base away is much more abundant. The chain joins TRBV6-2 or TRBV6-3 to TRBJ2-4; D is tentatively TRBD1 or TRBD2 (5 bases each). This CDR3 region has 15 residues. CDR1 and CDR2 (germline): MNHEY, SVGEGT. The CDR3 DNA sequence: TGTGTCAGTCGGGACGGAGCACTAGCCAAAAACATTCAGTACTTC. Amino acid sequence: CVSRDGALAKNIQYF.

This clonotype has just a few counts. The chain joins TRBV29-1 to TRBJ2-1; 7 bases agree with TRBD2. The CDR3 contains 14 residues. The ends lost 3 bases at V and 4 bases at J; junction bases unmatched: 6. Germline loops: CDR1 SQVTM, CDR2 ANQGSEA. Here the CDR3 reads CSVDMGGGYNEQFF. In nucleotides, the CDR3 is TGCAGCGTTGATATGGGCGGGGGTTACAATGAGCAGTTCTTC.

This clonotype is categorized as medium-sized (0.01 to 0.1%). CDR3 DNA: TGTGCCAGCAGCGTCCAAGCAGGGGGGGGCGTCTATGGCTACACCTTC. Amino acids: CASSVQAGGGVYGYTF. The J gene is TRBJ1-2, the V gene TRBV7-3; 7 positions match TRBD1. Per germline, CDR1 SGHTA and CDR2 FQGTGA. The ends lost 5 bases at V and 4 bases at J; junction bases unmatched: 13. The CDR3 spans 16 residues.

This rearrangement joins TRBV11-3 to TRBJ2-2, with D perhaps given as TRBD1 or TRBD2 (5 bases each). Germline-derived CDR1 and CDR2 are SGHNT and YENEEA. V was pared by 4 bases and J by 5 bases, with 20 bases between. This CDR3 has 17 amino acids. The CDR3, as DNA: TGTGCCAGCAGCTCACGAGGGACCCAGGGCAATACCGGGGAGCTGTTTTTT. This gives the protein CASSSRGTQGNTGELFF.

This clonotype was observed a few times. This rearrangement joins TRBV18 to TRBJ1-1; TRBD1 aligns across 7 bases. Germline V gene data show CDR1 as KGHSH and CDR2 as LQKENI. Trimming cost V 4 bases and J 2 bases; bases outside gene matches: 1. This CDR3 is 13 amino acids long. The CDR3 region is CASSRQGNTEAFF. The CDR3 nucleotides read TGTGCCAGCTCACGACAGGGTAACACTGAAGCTTTCTTT.

The chain recombines TRBV12-3 or TRBV12-4 with TRBJ1-4, with TRBD1 matching over 9 bases. J lost 4 bases, V lost 6 bases, and 6 bases had no gene match. The length of the CDR3 is 15 residues. CDR3 nucleotide sequence: TGTGCCAGCAGGGCCACAGGGGGCGGTAATGAAAAACTGTTTTTT. Encoded protein: CASRATGGGNEKLFF.

The gene calls are TRBV14 and TRBJ2-3, with 9 bases lining up with TRBD1. Trimming took 4 bases from V and 2 from J; bases not matched to a gene: 13. This CDR3 has 18 residues. Germline-derived CDR1 and CDR2 are SGHDN and FVKESK. CDR3 region: CASSRGQGWRGYTDTQYF. CDR3 DNA sequence: TGTGCCAGCAGCCGAGGACAGGGGTGGAGGGGCTACACAGATACGCAGTATTTT.

The V and J genes are TRBV10-3 and TRBJ1-4, with D perhaps TRBD1 (5 bases). From germline, CDR1 is ENHRY and CDR2 SYGVKD. The V end lost 3 bases, the J end lost 8 bases, and 16 bases lay between the germline ends. The length of the CDR3 is 15 residues. The CDR3 bases are TGTGCCATCAGTGATCGGGGCCTCCAAGGGGAAAAACTGTTTTTT. This encodes CAISDRGLQGEKLFF.

Many counts were recorded for this clonotype. A much larger clone lies one base from this, so it may be a read error. The CDR3 here is CASSVGGSENSPPHF. CDR3 nucleotide sequence: TGTGCCAGCAGCGTAGGGGGGTCAGAGAATTCACCCCCCCACTTT. The chain combines TRBV9 with TRBJ1-6; tentatively, D is TRBD1 (5 bases). The CDR3 spans 15 residues. CDR1 SGDLS and CDR2 YYNGEE come from the germline V gene. The entire variable domain, with the rest obtained from reference TRBV9 and TRBJ1-6, is as follows: DSGVTQTPKHLITATGQRVTLRCSPRSGDLSVYWYQQSLDQGLQFLIQYYNGEERAKGNILERFSAQQFPDLHSELNLSSLELGDSALYFCASSVGGSENSPPHFGNGTRLTVT.

The chain is built from TRBV19 and TRBJ1-6, with TRBD1 matching over 8 bases. V shed 5 bases and J 9 bases; nucleotides not matched to a gene: 9. CDR1 and CDR2 from the germline V gene are LNHDA and SQIVND (reference sequence). The CDR3 consists of 15 residues. CDR3 residues: CASSPGQGVRSPLHF. DNA for the CDR3: TGTGCCAGTAGTCCCGGACAGGGAGTTCGTTCACCCCTCCACTTT.

This clonotype was recorded many times. The chain carries TRBV27 and TRBJ2-7; TRBD1 matches 8 bases. Germline V gene lookup returns CDR1 MNHEY and CDR2 SMNVEV (reference sequence). V gave up 4 bases and J gave up 0 bases; unmatched junction bases: 5. The CDR3 spans 15 residues. DNA of the CDR3: TGTGCCAGCAGTTCGGGACAGGCAAGCTCCTACGAGCAGTACTTC. This encodes CASSSGQASSYEQYF.

This clonotype qualifies as medium-sized. This chain links TRBV27 with TRBJ1-2; TRBD1 matches at 9 bases. CDR3 length equals 14 residues. V was clipped by 5 bases and J by 8 bases; unmatched bases: 9. The germline gives CDR1 MNHEY, CDR2 SMNVEV (reference sequence). CDR3 protein: CASSSRQGVWGYTF. CDR3 sequence (DNA): TGTGCCAGCAGTAGTAGACAGGGGGTTTGGGGCTACACCTTC.